This is a list of T cell receptor beta chains from one sample in a study of blood T cells in healthy people across ages. TCRdb reprocessed the 5' RACE reads with MiXCR, giving one entry per CDR3 protein. Of 1.4 million or so distinct CDR3 sequences listed, about 42% were seen once; the top ten hold about 4%. The sample consisted of blood. The origin of the receptors is a woman between 18 and 30 years old in good health. Each CDR3 is given with its conserved first and last residue. A D gene is named only where the DNA matches it firmly. Expanded clones are given a class, and other clones once, few, many or no size at all.

size,D,V,J,CDR3,DNA
-,-,TRBV5-1,TRBJ2-7,CASSIGLKYEQYF,TGCGCCAGCAGCATTGGGCTGAAATACGAGCAGTACTTC
few,-,TRBV10-3,TRBJ2-1,CAIRSYNEQFF,TGTGCCATCCGATCCTACAATGAGCAGTTCTTC
few,TRBD1,TRBV29-1,TRBJ1-1,CSVERRMDRTIEAFF,TGCAGCGTTGAAAGGCGGATGGACAGGACTATTGAAGCTTTCTTT
-,-,TRBV4-3,TRBJ2-1,CASSQDKGDYNEQFF,TGCGCCAGCAGCCAAGATAAGGGGGACTACAATGAGCAGTTCTTC
few,-,TRBV2,TRBJ1-4,CASSVGGGAEEKLFF,TGTGCCAGCAGTGTAGGAGGGGGGGCAGAAGAAAAACTGTTTTTT
-,-,TRBV4-2,TRBJ2-7,CASSPRPTYSYEQYF,TGTGCCAGCAGCCCACGACCTACCTACTCCTACGAGCAGTACTTC
-,-,TRBV5-6,TRBJ1-2,CASSFPGLDYGYTF,TGTGCCAGCAGCTTCCCAGGTTTGGACTATGGCTACACCTTC
-,-,TRBV12-3/TRBV12-4,TRBJ2-7,CASSFAAEQYF,TGTGCCAGCAGTTTCGCGGCCGAGCAGTACTTC
-,-,TRBV2,TRBJ1-5,CASSVRGAGGQPQHF,TGTGCCAGCAGTGTTCGGGGCGCGGGAGGTCAGCCCCAGCATTTT
-,TRBD2,TRBV25-1,TRBJ2-7,CASSPGLGTYNEQYF,TGTGCCAGCAGTCCGGGACTAGGAACTTACAATGAGCAGTACTTC
many,TRBD2,TRBV24-1,TRBJ2-1,CATSVTSGNNEQFF,TGTGCCACCAGTGTTACTAGCGGGAACAATGAGCAGTTCTTC
many,-,TRBV5-1,TRBJ2-3,CASSQEGTDTQYF,TGCGCCAGCAGCCAAGAGGGGACAGATACGCAGTATTTT
-,-,TRBV7-9,TRBJ2-7,CASSRSPGTIHEQYF,TGTGCCAGCAGCCGAAGTCCGGGTACAATCCACGAGCAGTACTTC
-,-,TRBV7-2,TRBJ1-1,CASSYTTEAFF,TGTGCCAGCAGCTACACCACTGAAGCTTTCTTT
-,-,TRBV11-2,TRBJ2-1,CASSLWHSDNEQFF,TGTGCCAGCAGCTTATGGCACAGTGACAATGAGCAGTTCTTC
-,-,TRBV7-6,TRBJ2-1,CASSLSRVNEQFF,TGTGCCAGCAGCTTGAGCCGAGTCAATGAGCAGTTCTTC
few,-,TRBV7-3,TRBJ2-4,CASSLTFGDIQYF,TGTGCCAGCAGCTTAACGTTCGGTGACATTCAGTACTTC
few,TRBD2,TRBV7-7,TRBJ2-3,CASSRGGRTDTQYF,TGTGCTAGCAGCCGCGGGGGGCGCACAGATACGCAGTATTTT
few,TRBD2,TRBV5-6,TRBJ2-1,CASSWWASGGLNNEQFF,TGTGCCAGCAGCTGGTGGGCTAGCGGGGGGCTCAACAATGAGCAGTTCTTC
-,-,TRBV6-5,TRBJ1-1,CASSYSPQGWTEAFF,TGTGCCAGCAGTTACTCGCCCCAGGGTTGGACTGAAGCTTTCTTT
-,TRBD1,TRBV5-1,TRBJ1-2,CASYLPGQGVQNGYTF,TGCGCCAGCTACCTCCCCGGACAGGGGGTGCAAAATGGCTACACCTTC
few,-,TRBV10-3,TRBJ1-1,CATDTGYEAFF,TGTGCCACTGACACAGGTTATGAAGCTTTCTTT
-,-,TRBV4-3,TRBJ2-7,CASSQGILKSYEQYF,TGCGCCAGCAGCCAAGGGATACTAAAGTCTTACGAGCAGTACTTC
once,-,TRBV18,TRBJ1-1,CASSPTFRDQTLGTEAFF,TGTGCCAGCTCACCAACCTTTCGGGACCAAACTTTGGGCACTGAAGCTTTCTTT
-,-,TRBV10-3,TRBJ2-5,CAIIGRGQETQYF,TGTGCCATCATCGGCAGGGGCCAAGAGACCCAGTACTTC
-,-,TRBV9,TRBJ1-5,CASSVVRGRQPQHF,TGTGCCAGCAGCGTAGTTAGGGGTAGGCAGCCCCAGCATTTT
-,-,TRBV4-1,TRBJ2-5,CASSQEGLNEQYF,TGCGCCAGCAGCCAAGAGGGACTCAATGAGCAGTACTTC
-,-,TRBV2,TRBJ1-2,CASTNARYGYTF,TGTGCCAGCACCAATGCCCGCTATGGCTACACCTTC
-,-,TRBV6-2/TRBV6-3,TRBJ1-1,CASSYDLIVEAFF,TGTGCCAGCAGTTACGACCTAATTGTTGAAGCTTTCTTT